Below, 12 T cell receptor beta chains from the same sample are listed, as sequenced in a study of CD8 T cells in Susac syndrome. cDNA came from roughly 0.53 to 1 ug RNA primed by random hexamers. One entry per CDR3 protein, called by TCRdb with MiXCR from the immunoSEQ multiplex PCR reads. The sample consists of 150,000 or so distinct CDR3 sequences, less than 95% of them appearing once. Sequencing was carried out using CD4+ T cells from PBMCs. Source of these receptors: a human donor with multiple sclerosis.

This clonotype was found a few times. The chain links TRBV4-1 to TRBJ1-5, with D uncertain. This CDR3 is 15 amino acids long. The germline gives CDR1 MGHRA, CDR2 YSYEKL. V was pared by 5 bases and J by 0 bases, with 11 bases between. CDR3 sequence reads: CASSTDGVSNQPQHF. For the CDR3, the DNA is TGCGCCAGCAGCACCGACGGGGTTAGCAATCAGCCCCAGCATTTT.

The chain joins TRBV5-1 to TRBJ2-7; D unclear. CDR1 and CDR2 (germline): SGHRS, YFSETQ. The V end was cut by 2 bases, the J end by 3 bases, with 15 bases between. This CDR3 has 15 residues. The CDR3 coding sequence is TGCGCCAGCAGCTTACTTGGGATAAGAGACTACGAGCAGTACTTC. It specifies CASSLLGIRDYEQYF.

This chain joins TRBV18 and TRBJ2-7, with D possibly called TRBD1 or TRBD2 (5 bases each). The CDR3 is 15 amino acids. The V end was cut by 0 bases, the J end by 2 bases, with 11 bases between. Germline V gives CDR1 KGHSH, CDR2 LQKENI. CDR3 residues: CASSPPGRRTYEQYF. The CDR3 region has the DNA TGTGCCAGCTCACCACCGGGACGGCGCACCTACGAGCAGTACTTC.

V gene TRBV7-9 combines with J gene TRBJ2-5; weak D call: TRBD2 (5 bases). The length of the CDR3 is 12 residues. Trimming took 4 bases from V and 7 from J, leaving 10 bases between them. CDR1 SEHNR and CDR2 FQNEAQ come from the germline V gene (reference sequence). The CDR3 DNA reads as TGTGCCAGCAGCTCCGGGGATGGGACCCAGTACTTC. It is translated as CASSSGDGTQYF.

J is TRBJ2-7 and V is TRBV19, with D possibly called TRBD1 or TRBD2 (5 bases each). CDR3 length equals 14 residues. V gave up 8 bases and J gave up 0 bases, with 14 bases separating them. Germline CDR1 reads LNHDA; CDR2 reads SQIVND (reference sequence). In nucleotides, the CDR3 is TGTGCCAGTGAGGGGAACGCGGGCTCCTACGAGCAGTACTTC. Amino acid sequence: CASEGNAGSYEQYF.

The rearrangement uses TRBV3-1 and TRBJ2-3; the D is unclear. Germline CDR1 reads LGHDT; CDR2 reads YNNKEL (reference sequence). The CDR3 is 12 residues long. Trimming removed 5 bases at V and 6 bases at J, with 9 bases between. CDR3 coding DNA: TGTGCCAGCAGCTCAACGGAGGATACGCAGTATTTT. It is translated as CASSSTEDTQYF.

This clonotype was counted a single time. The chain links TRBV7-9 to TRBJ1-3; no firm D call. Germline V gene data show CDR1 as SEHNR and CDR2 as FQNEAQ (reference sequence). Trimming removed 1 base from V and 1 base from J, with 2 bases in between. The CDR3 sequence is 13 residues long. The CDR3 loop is CASSLESGNTIYF. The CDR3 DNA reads TGTGCCAGCAGCTTAGAGTCTGGAAACACCATATATTTT.

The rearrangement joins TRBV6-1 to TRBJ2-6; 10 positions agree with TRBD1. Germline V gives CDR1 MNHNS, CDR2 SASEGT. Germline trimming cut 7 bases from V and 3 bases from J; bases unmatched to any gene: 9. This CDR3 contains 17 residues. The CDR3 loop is CASTPGQGLGGANVLTF. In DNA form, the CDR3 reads TGTGCCAGCACCCCGGGACAGGGGTTGGGTGGGGCCAACGTCCTGACTTTC.

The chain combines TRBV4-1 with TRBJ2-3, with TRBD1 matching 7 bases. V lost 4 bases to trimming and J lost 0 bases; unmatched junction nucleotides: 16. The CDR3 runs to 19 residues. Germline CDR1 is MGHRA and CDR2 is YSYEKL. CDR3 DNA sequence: TGCGCCAGCAGCCGGTGGGGACAGAAGCCCCTAGGAAGCACAGATACGCAGTATTTT. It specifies CASSRWGQKPLGSTDTQYF.

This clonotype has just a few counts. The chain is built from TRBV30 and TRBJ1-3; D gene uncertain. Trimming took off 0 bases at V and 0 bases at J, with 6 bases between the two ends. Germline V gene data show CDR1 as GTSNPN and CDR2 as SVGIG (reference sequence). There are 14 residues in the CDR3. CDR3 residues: CAWSVGISGNTIYF. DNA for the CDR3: TGTGCCTGGAGTGTGGGTATCTCTGGAAACACCATATATTTT.

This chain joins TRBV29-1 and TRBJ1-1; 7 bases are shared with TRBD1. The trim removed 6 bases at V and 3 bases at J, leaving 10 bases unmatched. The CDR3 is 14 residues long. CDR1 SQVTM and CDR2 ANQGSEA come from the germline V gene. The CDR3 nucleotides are TGCAGCGTCCGTAATTACAGGGGCGACACTGAAGCTTTCTTT. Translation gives CSVRNYRGDTEAFF.

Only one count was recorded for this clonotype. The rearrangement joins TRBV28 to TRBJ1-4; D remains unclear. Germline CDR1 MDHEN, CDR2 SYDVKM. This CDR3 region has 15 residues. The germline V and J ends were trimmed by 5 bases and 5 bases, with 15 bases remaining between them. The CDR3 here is CASSPGRSGNEKLFF. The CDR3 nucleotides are TGTGCCAGCAGTCCAGGACGGTCTGGAAATGAAAAACTGTTTTTT.